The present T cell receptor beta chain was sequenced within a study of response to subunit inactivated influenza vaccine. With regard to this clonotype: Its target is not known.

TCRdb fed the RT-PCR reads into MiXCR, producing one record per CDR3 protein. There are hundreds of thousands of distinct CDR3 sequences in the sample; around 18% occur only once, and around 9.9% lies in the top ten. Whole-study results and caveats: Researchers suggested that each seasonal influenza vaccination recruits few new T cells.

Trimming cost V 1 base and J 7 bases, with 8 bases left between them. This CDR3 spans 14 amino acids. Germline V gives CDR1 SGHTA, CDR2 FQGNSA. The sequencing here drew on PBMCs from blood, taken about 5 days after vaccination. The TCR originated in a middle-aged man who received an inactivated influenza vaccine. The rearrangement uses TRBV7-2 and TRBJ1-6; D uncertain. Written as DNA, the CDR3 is TGTGCCAGCAGCTTAGACCCTGGGAATTCACCCCTCCACTTT. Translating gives CASSLDPGNSPLHF.